This T cell receptor beta chain derives from a study of cytomegalovirus exposure and HLA in healthy donors. The study's findings and limits: Several of the most significant clusters appeared, in a later analysis, to be linked to common viral pathogens. Association with HLA alleles at 0.05 false discovery rate was found for 15,000 to 20,000 TCR beta sequences in a later analysis.

PCR employed 60 Vbeta and 13 Jbeta primers. The table came from immunoSEQ multiplex PCR; TCRdb's copy has only in-frame clones and leaves some out. Altogether under 200,000 clones are present, around 78% being singletons, with the ten largest covering around 3.1%. To note about this clone: Its antigen is as yet unknown.

The germline V gene has CDR1 SGHAT and CDR2 FQDESV (reference sequence). CDR3 length: 13 residues. V gave up 5 bases and J gave up 12 bases; unmatched junction bases: 6. In nominal health when sampled, donors likely had unrecorded immune exposures nonetheless. The rearrangement links TRBV11-1 to TRBJ1-4; TRBD1 matches at 10 bases. This sequence was found in a woman between 40 and 55 years old in good health and CMV-seronegative. The specimen was PBMCs. CDR3 sequence (DNA): TGTGCCAGCAGCAAGCGACAGGGGGCGGAACTGTTTTTT. As protein: CASSKRQGAELFF.